The clone carrying this T cell receptor (beta chain) was seen just once. It was with 60 Vbeta and 13 Jbeta primers that the PCR ran. Libraries were prepared by immunoSEQ multiplex PCR; TCRdb keeps only in-frame clonotypes and omits some of them. Among a few hundred thousand clones listed, around 90% were seen once. These data come from a study of cytomegalovirus exposure and HLA in healthy donors. This receptor was identified in a girl aged 2 to 9 in good health and CMV-seronegative. Input material: PBMCs.

The CDR3 DNA sequence: TGTGCCACCAGCAGAGACACCTACAATGAGCAGTTCTTC. Its translation is CATSRDTYNEQFF. The rearrangement links TRBV15 to TRBJ2-1; no clear D. V lost 0 bases to trimming and J lost 2 bases, with 2 bases between them. Germline CDR1 and CDR2: LNHNV and YYDKDF (reference sequence). This CDR3 is 13 amino acids long. The full variable domain, completed using reference TRBV15 and TRBJ2-1, is DAMVIQNPRYQVTQFGKPVTLSCSQTLNHNVMYWYQQKSSQAPKLLFHYYDKDFNNEADTPDNFQSRRPNTSFCFLDIRSPGLGDTAMYLCATSRDTYNEQFFGPGTRLTVL.